The TCR beta chain under discussion was sequenced for a study of blood T cell repertoires in COVID-19. Study details: Italy, Spain and the United States were the sources of the convalescent and acute COVID-19 samples. PBMCs, B-cell-depleted T cells, or T cells provided the cDNA or gDNA that made up the material.

Method: immunoSEQ multiplex PCR; TCRdb's copy keeps in-frame clones and lacks some. The data show about 120,000 clones, less than 85% seen once. Germline CDR1 LNHDA, CDR2 SQIVND (reference sequence). With 7 bases clipped from V and 2 bases from J, the junction kept 7 bases outside the gene matches. The CDR3 extends over 15 amino acids. Material: peripheral blood. The source of this sequence is a man aged 45-65 years with acute or convalescent COVID-19. V and J are TRBV19 and TRBJ2-7, with 11 bases fitting TRBD1. The CDR3 DNA sequence: TGTGCCAGTAAAGAGGTGGACAGGGGGCCCTACGAGCAGTACTTC. This codes for CASKEVDRGPYEQYF.